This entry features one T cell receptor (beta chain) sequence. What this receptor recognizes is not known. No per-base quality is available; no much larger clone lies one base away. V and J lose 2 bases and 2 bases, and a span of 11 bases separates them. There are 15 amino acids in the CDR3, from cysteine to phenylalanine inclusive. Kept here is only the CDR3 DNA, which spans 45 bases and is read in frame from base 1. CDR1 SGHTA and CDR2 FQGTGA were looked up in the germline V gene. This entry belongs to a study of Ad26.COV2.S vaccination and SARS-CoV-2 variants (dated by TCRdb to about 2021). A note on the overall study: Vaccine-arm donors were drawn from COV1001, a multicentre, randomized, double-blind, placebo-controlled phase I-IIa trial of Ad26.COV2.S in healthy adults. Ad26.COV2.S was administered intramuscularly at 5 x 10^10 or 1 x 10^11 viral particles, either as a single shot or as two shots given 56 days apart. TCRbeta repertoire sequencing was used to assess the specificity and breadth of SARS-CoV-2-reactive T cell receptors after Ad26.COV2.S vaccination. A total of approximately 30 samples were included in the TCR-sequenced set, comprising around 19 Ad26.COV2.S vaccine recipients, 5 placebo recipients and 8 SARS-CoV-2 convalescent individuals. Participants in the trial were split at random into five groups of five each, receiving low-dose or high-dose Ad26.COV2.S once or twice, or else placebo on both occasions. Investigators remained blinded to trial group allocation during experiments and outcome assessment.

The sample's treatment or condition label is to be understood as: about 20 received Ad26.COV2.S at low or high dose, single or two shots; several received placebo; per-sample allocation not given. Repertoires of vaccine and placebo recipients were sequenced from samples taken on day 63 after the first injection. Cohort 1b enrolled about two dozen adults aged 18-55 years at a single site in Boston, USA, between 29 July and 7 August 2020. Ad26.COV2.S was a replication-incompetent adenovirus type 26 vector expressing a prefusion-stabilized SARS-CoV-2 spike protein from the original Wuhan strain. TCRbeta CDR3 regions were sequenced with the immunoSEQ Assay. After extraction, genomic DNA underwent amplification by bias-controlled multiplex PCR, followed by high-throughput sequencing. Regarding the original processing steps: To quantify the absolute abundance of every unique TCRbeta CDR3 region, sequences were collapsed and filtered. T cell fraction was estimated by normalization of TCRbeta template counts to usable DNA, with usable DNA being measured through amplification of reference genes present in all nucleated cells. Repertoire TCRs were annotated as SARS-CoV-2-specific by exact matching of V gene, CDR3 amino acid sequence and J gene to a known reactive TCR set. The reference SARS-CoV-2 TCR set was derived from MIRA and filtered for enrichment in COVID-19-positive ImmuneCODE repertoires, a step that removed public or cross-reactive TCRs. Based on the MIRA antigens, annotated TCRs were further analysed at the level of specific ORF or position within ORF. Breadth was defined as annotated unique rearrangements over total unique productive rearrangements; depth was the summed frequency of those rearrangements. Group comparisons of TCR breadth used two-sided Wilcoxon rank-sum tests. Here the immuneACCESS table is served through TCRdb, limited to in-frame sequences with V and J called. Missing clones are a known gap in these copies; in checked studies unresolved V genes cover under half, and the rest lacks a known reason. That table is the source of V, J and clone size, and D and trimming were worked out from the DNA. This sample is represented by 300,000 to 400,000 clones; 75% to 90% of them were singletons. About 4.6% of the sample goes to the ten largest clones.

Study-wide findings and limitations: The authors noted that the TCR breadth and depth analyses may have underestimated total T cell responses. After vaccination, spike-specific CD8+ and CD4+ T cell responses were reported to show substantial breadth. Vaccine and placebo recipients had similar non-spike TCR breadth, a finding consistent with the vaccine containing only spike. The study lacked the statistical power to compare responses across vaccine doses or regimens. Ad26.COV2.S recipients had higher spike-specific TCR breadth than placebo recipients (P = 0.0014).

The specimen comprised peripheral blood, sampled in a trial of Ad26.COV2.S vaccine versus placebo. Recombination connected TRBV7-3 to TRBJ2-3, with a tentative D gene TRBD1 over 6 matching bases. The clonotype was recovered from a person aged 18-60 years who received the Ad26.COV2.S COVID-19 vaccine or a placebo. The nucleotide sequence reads TGTGCCAGCAGCTTACGGGGACAATTCACAGATACGCAGTATTTT. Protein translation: CASSLRGQFTDTQYF.